A single sample gave rise to the 8 T cell receptor beta chains below, sequenced in a study of identical twins. Each CDR3 protein is one row after TCRdb ran MiXCR on the 5' RACE reads. The sample contains about 330,000 distinct CDR3 sequences, approximately 13% of which appear only once. The data also belong to a second study, concerning yellow fever vaccine responses in identical twins.

Source material: CD8+ T cells sorted from blood. These receptors were collected from a woman aged 18-29 years in good health.

This clonotype was picked up a small number of times. The chain combines TRBV29-1 with TRBJ1-1; perhaps TRBD1 as D (5 bases). V lost 7 bases to trimming and J lost 4 bases, with 10 bases between them. The CDR3 extends over 11 amino acids. Germline V gene lookup returns CDR1 SQVTM and CDR2 ANQGSEA. The CDR3 loop is CSGQGVTEAFF. The CDR3 region has the DNA TGCAGCGGGCAGGGTGTCACTGAAGCTTTCTTT.

The rearrangement links TRBV27 to TRBJ1-1; TRBD1 matches at 8 bases. The CDR3 is made up of 18 amino acids. The trim removed 0 bases at V and 8 bases at J, leaving 17 bases unmatched. The germline V gene encodes CDR1 MNHEY and CDR2 SMNVEV (reference sequence). The CDR3 is CASSLSILLSGQGGEAFF. Written as DNA, the CDR3 is TGTGCCAGCAGTTTATCGATTCTTCTTTCTGGACAGGGTGGAGAAGCTTTCTTT.

This clonotype came up a few times. The chain is built from TRBV11-2 and TRBJ2-1; 15 bases are shared with TRBD2. This CDR3 comprises 16 residues. Germline loops: CDR1 SGHAT, CDR2 FQNNGV. V was clipped by 5 bases and J by 6 bases; unmatched bases: 5. As DNA, the CDR3 is TGTGCCAGCAGCCCTCGGACTAGCGGGAGGGGCAATGAGCAGTTCTTC. It codes for CASSPRTSGRGNEQFF.

V gene TRBV3-1 combines with J gene TRBJ2-2; 7 bases map to TRBD2. This CDR3 spans 17 amino acids. With V trimmed by 4 bases and J by 2 bases, 10 bases remained unmatched. Germline V CDR1 and CDR2: LGHDT, YNNKEL (reference sequence). This chain's CDR3 is CASSPLGGEVNTGELFF. CDR3 coding DNA: TGTGCCAGCAGCCCCCTTGGGGGGGAGGTTAACACCGGGGAGCTGTTTTTT.

The chain joins TRBV7-9 to TRBJ2-1; maybe TRBD1 (6 bases). V lost 7 bases and J lost 0, with 16 bases in between. Germline V gives CDR1 SEHNR, CDR2 FQNEAQ (reference sequence). The CDR3 runs 16 residues. The CDR3 region is CASTSVTGTSYNEQFF. CDR3 DNA sequence: TGTGCCAGCACTTCGGTCACAGGGACCTCCTACAATGAGCAGTTCTTC.

This clonotype was observed many times. The chain employs TRBV12-3 or TRBV12-4 and TRBJ2-3; D is undetermined. The CDR3 length is 14 residues. Trimming took off 6 bases at V and 1 base at J, with 11 bases between the two ends. CDR3 in DNA: TGTGCCAGCAGCCCCTTTGGCGGCACAGATACGCAGTATTTT. Translation: CASSPFGGTDTQYF.

This clonotype was recorded many times. This chain links TRBV5-1 with TRBJ2-1, with TRBD2 matching 9 bases. The germline CDR1 and CDR2 sequences are SGHRS and YFSETQ. CDR3 length: 15 residues. Trimming took 0 bases from V and 7 from J; bases not matched to a gene: 5. The CDR3 coding sequence is TGCGCCAGCAGCTTGGATAGCGGGAGTGGAAATGAGCAGTTCTTC. This encodes CASSLDSGSGNEQFF.

This clonotype was found many times. The chain employs TRBV7-9 and TRBJ1-5, with 7 bases lining up with TRBD1. CDR1 SEHNR and CDR2 FQNEAQ come from the germline V gene (reference sequence). Trimming at V came to 5 bases and at J to 2 bases, leaving 9 bases not matched to a gene. CDR3 size: 16 residues. The CDR3 sequence: CASSEAGGGGNQPQHF. The DNA of the CDR3 is TGTGCCAGCAGCGAAGCAGGGGGAGGTGGCAATCAGCCCCAGCATTTT.